This T cell receptor beta chain was captured by sequencing in a study of blood T cell repertoires in COVID-19. Profiling relied on immunoSEQ multiplex PCR, and the TCRdb table lists in-frame clones only, not all of them. The sample records roughly 68,000 clones, 85% being singletons. The CDR3 is 16 residues long. V lost 2 bases to trimming and J lost 7 bases; unmatched junction nucleotides: 10. CDR1 is MNHEY and CDR2 is SMNVEV in the germline V gene (reference sequence). Specimen: peripheral blood. The chain couples TRBV27 to TRBJ2-2; 7 nucleotides align to TRBD1. The origin of this receptor is a man aged 50 or older with acute or convalescent COVID-19. CDR3 DNA sequence: TGTGCCAGCAGTTTAGCCTTCGGGACAGACATCGGGGAGCTGTTTTTT. Protein sequence: CASSLAFGTDIGELFF.